A single sample gave rise to the 26 T cell receptor beta chains below, sequenced in a study of T cell responses to AZD1222 COVID-19 vaccine. TCRdb keeps only in-frame clones here, not all; method: immunoSEQ multiplex PCR. This table has roughly 80,000 clones, around 90% appearing once. The specimen comprised peripheral blood, sampled on day 0 of MenACWY control vaccination. These receptors originate from an adult in good health.

The V and J genes are TRBV2 and TRBJ1-4; D perhaps matches TRBD1 (5 bases). Trimming left V 8 bases short and J 8 bases short, with 9 bases between. Germline V gene sequence: CDR1 SNHLY, CDR2 FYNNEI. The CDR3 is made up of 11 amino acids. The CDR3 region is CASVGTEKLFF. The CDR3 nucleotides read TGTGCCAGCGTAGGGACCGAAAAACTGTTTTTT.

This clone was detected once. The chain is built from TRBV21-1 and TRBJ2-5. TRBV21-1 is given as a pseudogene. The CDR3 length is 15 residues. The CDR3 loop reads CASNPLRGVQETQYF. The DNA of the CDR3 is TGTGCCAGCAACCCTCTAAGGGGGGTCCAAGAGACCCAGTACTTC.

The V gene is TRBV19, the J gene TRBJ1-1; no clear D. The CDR3 is 18 residues long. V lost 3 bases, J lost 0 bases, and 20 bases lay in between. The V gene's germline CDR1 is LNHDA and CDR2 SQIVND (reference sequence). DNA of the CDR3: TGTGCCAGTAGTATGTCCCTCGGCGGCGGTATCATGAACACTGAAGCTTTCTTT. Protein: CASSMSLGGGIMNTEAFF.

This chain uses TRBV3-1 (or the pseudogene TRBV3-2) with TRBJ1-1; perhaps TRBD1 as D (5 bases). The germline CDR1 and CDR2 sequences are LGHDT and YNNKEL (reference sequence). With 1 base removed from V and 5 bases from J, the gap between germline ends came to 11 bases. The CDR3 is 14 amino acids. CDR3 DNA: TGTGCCAGCAGCCAAGTTCAGGGTGCGACTGAAGCTTTCTTT. Its protein is CASSQVQGATEAFF.

This rearrangement joins TRBV6-5 to TRBJ1-2; D is perhaps TRBD1 (5 bases). Germline CDR1 is MNHEY and CDR2 is SVGAGI. Trimming took 5 bases from V and 5 from J, leaving 15 bases between them. CDR3 length: 14 amino acids. CDR3 residues: CASSRPERGYGYTF. CDR3 nucleotides: TGTGCCAGCAGTCGGCCCGAGAGGGGATATGGCTACACCTTC.

The CDR3 sequence: CASSSQGAGGDTQYF. CDR3 DNA sequence: TGTGCCAGCAGCTCCCAGGGCGCCGGGGGGGATACGCAGTATTTT. This chain uses TRBV9 with TRBJ2-3; 7 bases are shared with TRBD2. Germline trimming cut 4 bases from V and 6 bases from J; bases unmatched to any gene: 11. CDR1 SGDLS and CDR2 YYNGEE come from the germline V gene. This CDR3 has 15 residues.

The chain carries TRBV18 and TRBJ1-1; D is undetermined. The CDR3 loop spans 13 amino acids. CDR1 and CDR2 (germline): KGHSH, LQKENI. V shed 3 bases and J shed 6 bases, with 11 bases lying between them. Written as DNA, the CDR3 is TGTGCCAGCTCACCCTACCCTCAGGCTGAAGCTTTCTTT. This encodes CASSPYPQAEAFF. The whole variable domain, filled in from reference TRBV18 and TRBJ1-1, reads NAGVMQNPRHLVRRRGQEARLRCSPMKGHSHVYWYRQLPEEGLKFMVYLQKENIIDESGMPKERFSAEFPKEGPSILRIQQVVRGDSAAYFCASSPYPQAEAFFGQGTRLTVV.

The chain couples TRBV7-9 to TRBJ1-1; 8 bases fit TRBD1. Looked up from germline, CDR1 is SEHNR and CDR2 is FQNEAQ (reference sequence). The junction had 7 bases not matched to a gene; V was cut back by 6 bases and J by 7 bases. The CDR3 totals 13 residues. CDR3 sequence (DNA): TGTGCCAGCAGTAGACAGGGGCAACTTGAAGCTTTCTTT. It yields the protein CASSRQGQLEAFF.

This clone was recorded a few times. The chain joins TRBV7-6 to TRBJ2-7; 8 bases line up with TRBD2. Trimming at V came to 4 bases and at J to 3 bases, leaving 5 bases not matched to a gene. Germline V gene lookup returns CDR1 SGHVS and CDR2 FNYEAQ. The CDR3 contains 14 residues. The CDR3 loop is CASSSGGPLYEQYF. The CDR3 region has the DNA TGTGCCAGCAGCTCGGGGGGGCCCCTCTACGAGCAGTACTTC.

This sequence joins TRBV24-1 and TRBJ1-5, with D perhaps matching TRBD1 (5 bases). Trimming removed 5 bases at V and 9 bases at J, with 13 bases between. CDR1 is KGHDR and CDR2 is SFDVKD in the germline V gene. CDR3 length equals 13 residues. In DNA, the CDR3 is TGTGCCACCAGTGGGCCGGGGACGTGGCCCCAGCATTTT. This sequence encodes CATSGPGTWPQHF.

The chain couples TRBV3-1 (or the pseudogene TRBV3-2) to TRBJ1-1; the D is unclear. The CDR3 runs to 12 residues. V lost 4 bases and J lost 2, with 5 bases in between. Germline values: CDR1 LGHDT, CDR2 YNNKEL (reference sequence). The DNA of the CDR3 is TGTGCCAGCAGCCTGGATAACACTGAAGCTTTCTTT. Encoded protein: CASSLDNTEAFF.

CDR3 loop: CASSLRVTGELFF. CDR3 DNA sequence: TGTGCCAGCAGCTTAAGGGTAACCGGGGAGCTGTTTTTT. The V gene is TRBV7-3, the J gene TRBJ2-2; no firm D call. Germline V CDR1 and CDR2: SGHTA, FQGTGA. CDR3 length: 13 residues. V dropped 1 base and J dropped 5 bases, with 5 bases sitting between them.

In DNA form, the CDR3 reads TGTGCCAGCAGCTTAGAAGGCAGTACGTATGGCTACACCTTC. It codes for CASSLEGSTYGYTF. V usage is TRBV7-8 and J usage is TRBJ1-2; no clear D gene. Germline V gene data show CDR1 as SGHVS and CDR2 as FQNEAQ. Trimming took 1 base from V and 5 from J, leaving 11 bases between them. This CDR3 has 14 residues.

This sequence joins TRBV5-6 and TRBJ2-5; tentatively, D is TRBD1 (5 bases). CDR3 length: 17 residues. Germline assignment: CDR1 SGHDT and CDR2 YYEEEE. The germline V and J ends were trimmed by 3 bases and 1 base, with 19 bases remaining between them. CDR3 sequence: CASSSMKGQRTQETQYF. Here the CDR3 DNA reads TGTGCCAGCAGCTCCATGAAGGGGCAGAGAACCCAAGAGACCCAGTACTTC.

The V gene is TRBV19, the J gene TRBJ1-5, with a possible D match to TRBD1 (6 bases). This CDR3 contains 16 residues. V was shortened by 4 bases and J by 2 bases, with 15 bases between the two germline ends. Germline-derived CDR1 and CDR2 are LNHDA and SQIVND (reference sequence). Written as DNA, the CDR3 is TGTGCCAGTAGTACACGAACAGGGTCGGGCAATCAGCCCCAGCATTTT. This sequence encodes CASSTRTGSGNQPQHF. Full variable domain (outside the CDR3, taken from reference TRBV19 and TRBJ1-5): DGGITQSPKYLFRKEGQNVTLSCEQNLNHDAMYWYRQDPGQGLRLIYYSQIVNDFQKGDIAEGYSVSREKKESFPLTVTSAQKNPTAFYLCASSTRTGSGNQPQHFGDGTRLSIL.

The chain is built from TRBV2 and TRBJ2-2; D is possibly TRBD1 or TRBD2 (6 bases each). The V end lost 5 bases, the J end lost 6 bases, and 10 bases lay between the germline ends. The CDR3 totals 13 residues. Germline CDR1 and CDR2: SNHLY and FYNNEI. CDR3 bases: TGTGCCAGCAGTTCGGGGGCATCCGGGGAGCTGTTTTTT. Translating gives CASSSGASGELFF.

This rearrangement joins TRBV7-9 to TRBJ1-2, with 12 bases that match TRBD1. The CDR3 contains 13 residues. Looked up from germline, CDR1 is SEHNR and CDR2 is FQNEAQ (reference sequence). With 8 bases clipped from V and 4 bases from J, the junction kept 2 bases outside the gene matches. The CDR3 spells CASGTGGVYGYTF. DNA of the CDR3: TGTGCCAGCGGGACAGGGGGCGTCTATGGCTACACCTTC.

This chain uses TRBV10-3 with TRBJ2-7; a possible D gene is TRBD2 (6 bases). Germline V gene lookup returns CDR1 ENHRY and CDR2 SYGVKD. V was shortened by 10 bases and J by 7 bases, with 23 bases between the two germline ends. The CDR3 runs 14 residues. CDR3 amino acids: CATTPREGGGEQYF. CDR3 DNA: TGTGCCACAACCCCCAGAGAGGGCGGAGGGGAGCAGTACTTC.

The chain recombines TRBV5-5 with TRBJ1-2; D ambiguous. The ends were cut back, 0 bases at V and 4 bases at J, with 4 bases in the middle. Germline CDR1 reads SGHKS; CDR2 reads YYEKEE (reference sequence). CDR3 length: 12 residues. The CDR3, as DNA: TGTGCCAGCAGCTTGGGGGTCTATGGCTACACCTTC. As protein: CASSLGVYGYTF.

V gene TRBV7-3 combines with J gene TRBJ1-1; 10 bases agree with TRBD1. The CDR3 loop spans 15 amino acids. Germline V gene sequence: CDR1 SGHTA, CDR2 FQGTGA. V was pared by 6 bases and J by 6 bases, with 10 bases of the junction left unmatched. Here the CDR3 reads CASSSGQGVKSEAFF. The CDR3 coding sequence is TGTGCCAGCAGTTCAGGACAGGGGGTTAAATCTGAAGCTTTCTTT.

This rearrangement joins TRBV5-1 to TRBJ2-7; possibly TRBD1 for D (6 bases). The germline V and J ends were trimmed by 0 bases and 0 bases, with 7 bases remaining between them. Germline V CDR1 and CDR2: SGHRS, YFSETQ. The CDR3 consists of 14 residues. The CDR3 spells CASSLGGGSYEQYF. In DNA, the CDR3 is TGCGCCAGCAGCTTGGGAGGGGGCTCCTACGAGCAGTACTTC.

The gene calls are TRBV28 and TRBJ1-2; D is possibly TRBD1 (5 bases). The CDR3 is made up of 15 amino acids. Trimming shortened V by 6 bases and J by 4 bases, and 18 bases separated the two germline ends. The germline V gene encodes CDR1 MDHEN and CDR2 SYDVKM. The CDR3 is CASSVPPPGLYGYTF. DNA for the CDR3: TGTGCCAGCAGCGTCCCTCCCCCGGGACTCTATGGCTACACCTTC.

Only one count was recorded for this clone. V usage is TRBV9 and J usage is TRBJ2-3, with unresolved D. This CDR3 is 13 amino acids long. V shed 3 bases and J shed 1 base, with 6 bases lying between them. In germline, CDR1 is SGDLS, CDR2 YYNGEE. CDR3: CASSAAGTDTQYF. In nucleotides, the CDR3 is TGTGCCAGCAGCGCCGCTGGCACAGATACGCAGTATTTT.

The chain couples TRBV4-1 to TRBJ1-2, with 7 bases lining up with TRBD1. This CDR3 is built from 15 residues. V gave up 6 bases and J gave up 2 bases; unmatched junction bases: 9. The V gene's germline CDR1 is MGHRA and CDR2 YSYEKL. The CDR3 loop is CASSHPGQTNYGYTF. For the CDR3, the DNA is TGCGCCAGCAGTCATCCGGGACAGACAAACTATGGCTACACCTTC.

The rearrangement uses TRBV11-1 and TRBJ2-1; D is uncertain. The CDR3 has 15 residues. V was shortened by 2 bases and J by 8 bases, with 16 bases between the two germline ends. Germline CDR1 SGHAT, CDR2 FQDESV (reference sequence). CDR3 residues: CASSLSDLLAYEQFF. CDR3 nucleotide sequence: TGTGCCAGCAGCTTAAGTGACCTCCTTGCCTATGAGCAGTTCTTC.

This chain connects TRBV6-5 to TRBJ1-1; D remains ambiguous. Germline values: CDR1 MNHEY, CDR2 SVGAGI. CDR3 size: 14 residues. V shed 5 bases and J shed 0 bases, with 10 bases lying between them. The CDR3 sequence is CASSQVAMNTEAFF. In nucleotides, the CDR3 is TGTGCCAGCAGTCAGGTTGCGATGAACACTGAAGCTTTCTTT.